Following are 18 T cell receptor beta chains from one sample sequenced in a study of early T cells in non-severe SARS-CoV-2 infection. TCRdb reanalysed the 5' RACE reads using MiXCR and keeps one entry per CDR3 protein. In the table there are about 64,000 distinct CDR3 sequences, roughly a fifth of which are singletons. Source: whole blood, taken at baseline. The origin of the receptors is an adult who was a healthcare worker with PCR-confirmed SARS-CoV-2 infection or an uninfected control (not recorded which).

CDR3 sequence reads: CSAVHSQETQYF. Here the CDR3 DNA reads TGCAGTGCTGTCCATAGTCAAGAGACCCAGTACTTC. The rearrangement joins TRBV20-1 to TRBJ2-5; no clear D gene. This CDR3 spans 12 amino acids. V lost 5 bases and J 2 bases, leaving 9 bases between the germline ends. Germline V gene data show CDR1 as DFQATT and CDR2 as SNEGSKA (reference sequence).

The sample holds a few counts of this clonotype. This rearrangement joins TRBV3-1 to TRBJ1-1, with D unresolved. The CDR3 length is 11 residues. The germline V and J ends were trimmed by 0 bases and 9 bases, with 5 bases remaining between them. CDR1 LGHDT and CDR2 YNNKEL come from the germline V gene (reference sequence). CDR3 in DNA: TGTGCCAGCAGCCAAGAAAGGAAAGCTTTCTTT. This translates into CASSQERKAFF.

Here the CDR3 DNA reads TGTGCCATCAGTGAGTCAGGGGCCGGGGCCAACGTCCTGACTTTC. This encodes CAISESGAGANVLTF. The J gene is TRBJ2-6, the V gene TRBV10-3; D perhaps matches TRBD1 (5 bases). Germline-derived CDR1 and CDR2 are ENHRY and SYGVKD. This CDR3 comprises 15 residues. V lost 0 bases to trimming and J lost 4 bases, with 7 bases between them.

V usage is TRBV29-1 and J usage is TRBJ2-7; TRBD1 aligns across 10 bases. CDR1 and CDR2 from the germline V gene are SQVTM and ANQGSEA. Trimming cost V 7 bases and J 5 bases; bases outside gene matches: 11. The CDR3 loop spans 14 amino acids. The CDR3 loop is CSALVGQGGHEQYF. The CDR3 DNA reads as TGCAGCGCGCTCGTCGGACAGGGGGGCCACGAGCAGTACTTC.

This CDR3 reads CASSPPADYGYTF. The CDR3 DNA sequence: TGTGCCAGCAGCCCCCCAGCGGACTATGGCTACACCTTC. This sequence joins TRBV7-2 and TRBJ1-2; no firm D call. Looked up from germline, CDR1 is SGHTA and CDR2 is FQGNSA. This CDR3 contains 13 residues. Trimming shortened V by 5 bases and J by 3 bases, and 10 bases separated the two germline ends.

The table lists this clonotype with many counts. J is TRBJ1-6 and V is TRBV7-2; 7 positions match TRBD1. Looked up from germline, CDR1 is SGHTA and CDR2 is FQGNSA. Unmatched junction bases numbered 1, after V lost 2 bases and J lost 6 bases. CDR3 length: 14 residues. This CDR3 is CASSLYRGNSPLHF. In nucleotides, the CDR3 is TGTGCCAGCAGCTTATACAGGGGTAATTCACCCCTCCACTTT.

The chain carries TRBV6-1 and TRBJ2-3; possible D gene TRBD1, 5 bases. CDR3 length equals 14 residues. Looked up from germline, CDR1 is MNHNS and CDR2 is SASEGT. Trimming shortened V by 6 bases and J by 8 bases, and 18 bases separated the two germline ends. CDR3 loop: CASRVEQALGTQYF. DNA of the CDR3: TGTGCCAGCAGGGTGGAACAGGCCCTCGGTACGCAGTATTTT.

This clonotype was detected a few times. The chain links TRBV5-1 to TRBJ2-5, with TRBD1 as a possible D gene (6 bases). Germline V lookup: CDR1 SGHRS, CDR2 YFSETQ. V lost 1 base, J lost 5 bases, and 12 bases lay in between. This CDR3 has 14 amino acids. DNA of the CDR3: TGCGCCAGCAGCTTGAATGTACAGGGTGAGACCCAGTACTTC. This sequence encodes CASSLNVQGETQYF.

This clonotype was detected only a few times. This chain uses TRBV12-3 or TRBV12-4 with TRBJ1-1, with 8 bases lining up with TRBD1. J gave up 4 bases and V 6 bases, and 7 bases lay outside the gene matches. This CDR3 is 14 amino acids long. CDR3 residues: CASSLTGVATEAFF. The CDR3 nucleotides read TGTGCCAGCAGCCTGACAGGGGTCGCCACTGAAGCTTTCTTT.

The J gene is TRBJ1-6, the V gene TRBV30; D gene ambiguous. V gave up 4 bases and J gave up 9 bases, with 16 bases separating them. Germline-derived CDR1 and CDR2 are GTSNPN and SVGIG (reference sequence). This CDR3 spans 14 amino acids. Here the CDR3 reads CAWNSGSGGSPLHF. The CDR3 coding sequence is TGTGCCTGGAACTCCGGGTCCGGAGGTTCACCCCTCCACTTT. The variable domain in full, with the rest retrieved from reference TRBV30 and TRBJ1-6, is SQTIHQWPATLVQPVGSPLSLECTVEGTSNPNLYWYRQAAGRGLQLLFYSVGIGQISSEVPQNLSASRPQDRQFILSSKKLLLSDSGFYLCAWNSGSGGSPLHFGNGTRLTVT.

The J gene is TRBJ2-2, the V gene TRBV7-8; tentatively, D is TRBD1 or TRBD2 (5 bases each). In germline, CDR1 is SGHVS, CDR2 FQNEAQ. The CDR3 length is 14 residues. V was shortened by 8 bases and J by 0 bases, with 10 bases between the two germline ends. The CDR3: CASALGPNTGELFF. The DNA of the CDR3 is TGTGCCAGCGCATTGGGACCGAACACCGGGGAGCTGTTTTTT.

CDR3 DNA: TGTGCCAGCAGGAAGACAACCGAGGGAGAGACCCAGTACTTC. This translates into CASRKTTEGETQYF. V is TRBV7-9 and J is TRBJ2-5; D is perhaps TRBD2 (5 bases). Trimming cost V 6 bases and J 4 bases, with 15 bases left between them. The CDR3 sequence is 14 residues long. Germline loops: CDR1 SEHNR, CDR2 FQNEAQ (reference sequence).

This clonotype has a count of ten or more. The chain employs TRBV10-2 and TRBJ1-1; D is perhaps TRBD1 (6 bases). CDR3 length equals 13 residues. Germline assignment: CDR1 WSHSY and CDR2 SAAADI. Deletions cut 4 bases from V and 5 bases from J, with 11 bases between. The CDR3: CASSVQGRTEAFF. The CDR3, as DNA: TGCGCCAGCAGTGTACAGGGCAGGACTGAAGCTTTCTTT.

This chain links TRBV20-1 with TRBJ1-2; D remains unclear. The length of the CDR3 is 13 residues. CDR1 and CDR2 from the germline V gene are DFQATT and SNEGSKA (reference sequence). The V end was cut by 4 bases, the J end by 8 bases, with 17 bases between. The CDR3 DNA reads as TGCAGTGCTAACCTACGCCCGGCCGACGGCTACACCTTC. Its translation: CSANLRPADGYTF.

This clonotype was seen a handful of times. This chain links TRBV5-1 with TRBJ2-3; 8 bases are a match to TRBD1. The V and J ends lost 4 bases and 5 bases, in that order; junction bases with no gene match: 6. This CDR3 region has 14 residues. Germline V gives CDR1 SGHRS, CDR2 YFSETQ. The CDR3, as DNA: TGCGCCAGCAGCATAGGACAGGGTGGAGATACGCAGTATTTT. Translated, it gives CASSIGQGGDTQYF.

The chain recombines TRBV7-9 with TRBJ2-3; D unresolved. Deletions cut 1 base from V and 5 bases from J, with 10 bases between. This CDR3 comprises 14 residues. CDR1 and CDR2 from the germline V gene are SEHNR and FQNEAQ (reference sequence). As DNA, the CDR3 is TGTGCCAGCAGCTTAGGCACCTTGGGAGATACGCAGTATTTT. Protein product: CASSLGTLGDTQYF.

The CDR3 here is CASSSQRYNEQFF. DNA of the CDR3: TGTGCCAGCAGTTCACAGAGGTACAATGAGCAGTTCTTC. The chain carries TRBV12-3 or TRBV12-4 and TRBJ2-1; D not certain. Between the trimmed V and J ends, which lost 4 bases and 4 bases, there was a span of 8 bases. The CDR3 contains 13 residues.

This chain connects TRBV12-3 or TRBV12-4 to TRBJ2-7, with TRBD2 identical over 11 bases. This CDR3 region has 16 residues. Unmatched junction bases numbered 7, after V lost 4 bases and J lost 2 bases. The CDR3 nucleotides read TGTGCCAGCAGTTACGGACTAGCGGGTATAACCTACGAGCAGTACTTC. Residues: CASSYGLAGITYEQYF.